This T cell receptor (beta chain) was captured by sequencing in a study of T cells in Graves' hyperthyroidism and ophthalmopathy. In the case of this clonotype: The antigen is undetermined.

General study results and limits: Researchers found most expanded thyroid clonotypes above 0.001 in blood as well. Researchers report that a 13 V-J model separated ophthalmopathy from stable hyperthyroidism.

Fresh peripheral blood, less than 11 ml of it, supplied the PBMCs. There are 16 residues in the CDR3. V gave up 3 bases and J gave up 8 bases; unmatched junction bases: 13. The germline CDR1 and CDR2 sequences are LGHNT and FRNRAP. RNA transcripts provided the source from which TCR beta CDR3 regions were amplified. First-round RT-PCR of the TCR CDR3 relied on the HTBI primer set. TCRdb processed the multiplex PCR reads anew with MiXCR; each CDR3 protein has one entry. The top ten clones hold over 30% of a sample with hundreds of thousands of distinct CDR3 sequences, about 20% of them seen once. This chain uses TRBV12-5 with TRBJ2-1, with 7 bases fitting TRBD2. The clonotype originates from a man in his thirties or forties with Graves' ophthalmopathy. Material for sequencing was blood. The DNA of the CDR3 is TGTGCTAGTGGTTTCAATCCCCGGGAGGTTACGGATGAGCAGTTCTTC. This translates into CASGFNPREVTDEQFF.